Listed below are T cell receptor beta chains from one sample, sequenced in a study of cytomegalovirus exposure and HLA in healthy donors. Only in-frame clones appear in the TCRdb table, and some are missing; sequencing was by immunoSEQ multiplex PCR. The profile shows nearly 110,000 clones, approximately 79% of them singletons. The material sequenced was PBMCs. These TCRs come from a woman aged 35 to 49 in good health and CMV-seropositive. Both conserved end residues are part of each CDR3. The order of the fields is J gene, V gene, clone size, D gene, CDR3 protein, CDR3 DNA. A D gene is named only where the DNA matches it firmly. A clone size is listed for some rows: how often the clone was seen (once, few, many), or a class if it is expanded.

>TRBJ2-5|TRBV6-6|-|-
CASSTDTTGNQETQYF
TGTGCCAGCAGTACCGATACGACAGGCAACCAAGAGACCCAGTACTTC
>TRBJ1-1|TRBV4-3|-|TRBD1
CASSQAGTVMNTEAFF
TGCGCCAGCAGCCAAGCTGGGACAGTGATGAACACTGAAGCTTTCTTT
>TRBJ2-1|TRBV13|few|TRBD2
CASSAMTSGAYNEQFF
TGTGCCAGCAGCGCCATGACTAGCGGAGCCTACAATGAGCAGTTCTTC
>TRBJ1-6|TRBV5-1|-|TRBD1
CASSSQGAYSPLHF
TGCGCCAGCAGCTCCCAGGGGGCCTATTCACCCCTCCACTTT
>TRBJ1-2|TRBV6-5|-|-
CASSYSGRSTGGYTF
TGTGCCAGCAGTTACTCAGGCAGGTCCACGGGGGGCTACACCTTC
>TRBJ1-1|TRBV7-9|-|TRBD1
CASSLLTGERAFF
TGTGCCAGCAGCCTACTTACAGGGGAGAGGGCTTTCTTT
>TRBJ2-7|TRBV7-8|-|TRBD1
CASTPGQASNRISEQYF
TGTGCCAGCACCCCGGGACAGGCCTCAAATCGGATCTCCGAGCAGTACTTC
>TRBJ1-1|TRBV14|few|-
CASSQANTEAFF
TGTGCCAGCAGCCAAGCAAACACTGAAGCTTTCTTT
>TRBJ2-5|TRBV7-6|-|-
CASSARTEGTQYF
TGTGCCAGCAGCGCCCGGACAGAGGGGACCCAGTACTTC
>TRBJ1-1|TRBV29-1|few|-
CSVEVRVGNTEAFF
TGCAGCGTTGAAGTCCGGGTGGGGAACACTGAAGCTTTCTTT
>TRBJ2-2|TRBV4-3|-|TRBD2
CASSLSGGNGELFF
TGCGCCAGCAGCCTAAGCGGGGGCAACGGGGAGCTGTTTTTT
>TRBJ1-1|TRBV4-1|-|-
CASSQAGRGNTEAFF
TGCGCCAGCAGCCAAGCTGGGAGGGGGAACACTGAAGCTTTCTTT
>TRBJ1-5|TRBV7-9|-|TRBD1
CASSLDRGQGYSNQPQHF
TGTGCCAGCAGCCTCGACAGGGGGCAGGGATATAGCAATCAGCCCCAGCATTTT
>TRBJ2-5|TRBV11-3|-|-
CASSHGQAGRGETQYF
TGTGCCAGCAGCCACGGCCAGGCGGGTCGGGGGGAGACCCAGTACTTC
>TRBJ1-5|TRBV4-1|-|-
CASSQPTTGTRVTQHF
TGCGCCAGCAGCCAACCCACAACAGGGACCCGGGTTACCCAGCATTTT
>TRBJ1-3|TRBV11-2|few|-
CASIPHLASGNTIYF
TGTGCCAGCATCCCCCATCTAGCCTCTGGAAACACCATATATTTT
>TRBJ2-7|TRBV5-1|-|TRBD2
CASSLDRGSPYEQYF
TGCGCCAGCAGCTTGGATCGCGGGAGCCCCTACGAGCAGTACTTC
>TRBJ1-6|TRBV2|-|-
CACGGTRNSPLHF
TGTGCCTGTGGAGGTACTCGTAATTCACCCCTCCACTTT
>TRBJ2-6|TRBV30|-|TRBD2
CAWSLRGGLGANVLTF
TGTGCCTGGAGTCTCCGGGGGGGCCTAGGGGCCAACGTCCTGACTTTC
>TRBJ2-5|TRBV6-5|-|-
CASSSRETQYF
TGTGCCAGCAGTTCGAGGGAGACCCAGTACTTC
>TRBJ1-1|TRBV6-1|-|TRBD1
CASSDAGTGSFEAFF
TGTGCCAGCAGTGATGCCGGGACAGGCTCTTTTGAAGCTTTCTTT
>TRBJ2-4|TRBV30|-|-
CAWSGPAGDIQYF
TGTGCCTGGAGTGGGCCGGCTGGAGACATTCAGTACTTC
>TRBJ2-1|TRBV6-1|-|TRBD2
CASIISGSYNEQFF
TGTGCCAGCATCATCAGCGGGAGTTACAATGAGCAGTTCTTC